Each of the 5 T cell receptor beta chains below was sequenced from the same sample in a study of monozygotic twins with cystic fibrosis. Profiled with immunoSEQ multiplex PCR; TCRdb holds only in-frame clones, not every one. The sample contains over 20,000 clones, 95% to 98% of which appear only once. Sequenced input: blood. Every receptor here comes from a girl aged 5 to 17 with cystic fibrosis.

The chain uses TRBV25-1 and TRBJ2-3; D remains ambiguous. The germline V gene encodes CDR1 MGHDK and CDR2 SYGVNS. Trimming removed 2 bases from V and 0 bases from J, with 9 bases in between. This CDR3 is 15 amino acids long. The CDR3 DNA reads TGTGCCAGCAGTGAACCCCCCGGGAGCACAGATACGCAGTATTTT. Translated: CASSEPPGSTDTQYF.

J is TRBJ1-2 and V is TRBV5-6, with D hard to call. Germline lookup yields CDR1 SGHDT and CDR2 YYEEEE. The CDR3 runs to 14 residues. V lost 4 bases, J lost 4 bases, and 14 bases lay in between. The CDR3 loop reads CASSLGGQSYGYTF. DNA for the CDR3: TGTGCCAGCAGCCTGGGAGGGCAGAGCTATGGCTACACCTTC.

V and J are TRBV27 and TRBJ1-1; D perhaps matches TRBD1 (5 bases). This CDR3 region has 17 residues. V was clipped by 0 bases and J by 2 bases, with 16 bases between them. Germline V CDR1 and CDR2: MNHEY, SMNVEV (reference sequence). The CDR3 reads CASSLSPMGGGNTEAFF. CDR3 DNA sequence: TGTGCCAGCAGTTTATCACCCATGGGTGGGGGAAACACTGAAGCTTTCTTT.

V usage is TRBV7-2 and J usage is TRBJ1-2, with a weak D call TRBD1 (6 bases). Trimming left V 4 bases short and J 8 bases short, with 26 bases between. CDR1 and CDR2 from the germline V gene are SGHTA and FQGNSA. The CDR3 is 17 residues long. The CDR3 protein is CASSSFRDTWRLGGYTF. CDR3 nucleotide sequence: TGTGCCAGCAGCTCCTTCCGGGACACCTGGCGATTGGGGGGCTACACCTTC.

The chain combines TRBV5-4 with TRBJ2-2; D unclear. Trimming shortened V by 1 base and J by 4 bases, and 8 bases separated the two germline ends. Germline CDR1 reads SGHNT; CDR2 reads YYREEE (reference sequence). The CDR3 is 14 amino acids. CDR3: CASSLHGGTGELFF. CDR3 nucleotides: TGTGCCAGCAGCTTGCACGGCGGCACCGGGGAGCTGTTTTTT. The whole variable domain, filled in from reference TRBV5-4 and TRBJ2-2, reads ETGVTQSPTHLIKTRGQQVTLRCSSQSGHNTVSWYQQALGQGPQFIFQYYREEENGRGNFPPRFSGLQFPNYSSELNVNALELDDSALYLCASSLHGGTGELFFGEGSRLTVL.